This T cell receptor (beta chain) emerged from a study of blood T cell repertoires in COVID-19. About the research overall: Samples of COVID-19 (acute and convalescent) were obtained from the United States, Italy and Spain. T cells, B-cell-depleted T cells, or PBMCs provided the cDNA or gDNA that served as material.

CDR3 length equals 16 residues. In the source study's methods: Reference gene primer amplification gave nucleated cell count estimates. Data came from immunoSEQ multiplex PCR; TCRdb stores just in-frame clones and leaves some out. Clone size and V and J calls were adopted from that table, with D and trimming inferred from the DNA. Among more than 85,000 clones, 85% were seen once, and the ten largest hold roughly 40%. This receptor was identified in an elderly man with acute or convalescent COVID-19. Source material: peripheral blood. The chain recombines TRBV12-2 with TRBJ2-5; the DNA was not used to check the table's D call, TRBD2. TRBV12-2 is recorded as a pseudogene. CDR3 protein: CASRVGTSGSGETQYF. The CDR3 DNA reads as TGTGCAAGTCGCGTTGGGACTAGCGGGAGCGGTGAGACCCAGTACTTC.